This is a list of T cell receptor beta chains from one sample in a study of patients and donors after allogeneic stem cell transplantation. From the RT-PCR reads, TCRdb called clonotypes with MiXCR, one entry per CDR3 protein. Among roughly 230,000 distinct CDR3 sequences listed, roughly 15% were seen once. Material for sequencing was blood, either unsorted or a sorted T cell fraction (not recorded which). Every receptor here comes from a human donor who was either an allogeneic HSCT recipient or a stem cell or donor lymphocyte infusion donor (not recorded which). It is not recorded whose cells these are; they may come from a transplant donor. CDR3s include the opening cysteine and the closing phenylalanine or tryptophan. A D gene is named only where the DNA matches it firmly. Size tells how often a clone was seen (once, few, many) or the class of an expanded clone, and some rows leave it out.

cdr3_length,d_call,j_call,v_call,clone_size,cdr3_aa,cdr3_nt
16,TRBD2,TRBJ2-1,TRBV11-3,.,CASSFDPGLGDNEQFF,TGTGCCAGCAGCTTTGACCCGGGACTAGGGGACAATGAGCAGTTCTTC
13,.,TRBJ1-1,TRBV30,.,CAWRSLVNTEAFF,TGTGCCTGGAGGTCCCTAGTGAACACTGAAGCTTTCTTT
17,TRBD2,TRBJ2-3,TRBV7-8,few,CASSSPLTSGGADTQYF,TGTGCCAGCAGCTCCCCATTAACTAGCGGGGGGGCAGATACGCAGTATTTT
15,.,TRBJ2-7,TRBV14,.,CASSQVTRGSYEQYF,TGTGCCAGCAGCCAAGTTACCCGGGGGTCCTACGAGCAGTACTTC
19,.,TRBJ1-3,TRBV11-2,.,CASSQDGPFLLSSGNTIYF,TGTGCCAGCAGTCAGGACGGACCATTTCTGCTTTCCTCTGGAAACACCATATATTTT
15,.,TRBJ2-7,TRBV4-3,few,CASSQDVRFSLEQYF,TGCGCCAGCAGCCAAGATGTCCGGTTTTCCCTCGAGCAGTACTTC
17,.,TRBJ1-2,TRBV19,.,CAAGAGTLRRANYAYTF,TGTGCCGCCGGTGCCGGGACCCTAAGGAGAGCTAACTATGCCTACACCTTC
12,.,TRBJ1-5,TRBV30,many,CAYDGSNQPQHF,TGTGCCTACGACGGCAGCAATCAGCCCCAGCATTTT
16,TRBD2,TRBJ2-1,TRBV9,many,CASSPYREGYYNEQFF,TGTGCCAGCAGCCCCTATAGGGAGGGGTATTACAATGAGCAGTTCTTC
15,TRBD2,TRBJ2-5,TRBV19,many,CASSGGLARQETQYF,TGTGCCAGTAGCGGTGGACTAGCGCGGCAAGAGACCCAGTACTTC
14,.,TRBJ1-2,TRBV27,.,CASRPLGRGYGYTF,TGTGCCAGCAGACCCCTTGGAAGGGGCTATGGCTACACCTTC
15,.,TRBJ1-1,TRBV21-1,many,CASSKGGTDNTEAFF,TGTGCCAGCAGCAAAGGGGGGACAGACAACACTGAAGCTTTCTTT
17,TRBD2,TRBJ2-3,TRBV12-3/TRBV12-4,many,CASSFPLAGDGTDTQYF,TGTGCCAGCAGTTTCCCGCTAGCGGGAGACGGCACAGATACGCAGTATTTT
14,.,TRBJ1-3,TRBV29-1,few,CSVSGTVSGNTIYF,TGCAGCGTCTCCGGGACGGTCTCTGGAAACACCATATATTTT
13,.,TRBJ2-2,TRBV10-3,many,CAISEGFTGELFF,TGTGCCATCAGTGAGGGTTTTACCGGGGAGCTGTTTTTT
14,.,TRBJ1-1,TRBV2,.,CASSDRLMNTEAFF,TGTGCCAGCAGCGACAGGTTAATGAACACTGAAGCTTTCTTT
14,TRBD1,TRBJ1-2,TRBV29-1,.,CSVLDRGHNYGYAF,TGCAGCGTTCTGGACAGGGGACATAACTATGGCTACGCCTTC
14,.,TRBJ1-6,TRBV7-9,.,CASSLTDGDSPLHF,TGTGCCAGCAGCTTAACAGACGGGGATTCACCCCTCCACTTT
15,.,TRBJ1-4,TRBV4-2,.,CASSQGSATNEKLFF,TGTGCCAGCAGCCAAGGTTCAGCAACTAATGAAAAACTGTTTTTT
14,.,TRBJ2-4,TRBV9,few,CASSPSGLENIQYF,TGTGCCAGCAGCCCATCCGGACTTGAAAACATTCAGTACTTC
16,TRBD1,TRBJ2-3,TRBV5-4,.,CASSEHRQGAGDTQYF,TGTGCCAGCAGCGAACATCGACAGGGCGCGGGAGATACGCAGTATTTT
16,.,TRBJ2-6,TRBV20-1,medium-sized,CSARHIGGAGANVLTF,TGCAGTGCTAGACATATAGGAGGGGCCGGGGCCAACGTCCTGACTTTC
10,.,TRBJ2-5,TRBV6-6,.,CASSYGAQYF,TGTGCCAGCAGTTACGGGGCCCAGTACTTC
17,TRBD1,TRBJ1-2,TRBV6-1,.,CASSEWSGAGGKYGYTF,TGTGCCAGCAGTGAATGGTCCGGGGCAGGGGGCAAGTATGGCTACACCTTC
16,.,TRBJ1-4,TRBV5-1,.,CASSLARTATNEKLFF,TGCGCCAGCAGCTTGGCCCGGACAGCAACTAATGAAAAACTGTTTTTT
15,.,TRBJ1-4,TRBV5-1,.,CASSLVGGANEKLFF,TGCGCCAGCAGCTTGGTCGGGGGTGCTAATGAAAAACTGTTTTTT
18,TRBD2,TRBJ2-5,TRBV20-1,few,CSARALPLAGGPGETQYF,TGCAGTGCTAGAGCCCTCCCTCTAGCGGGGGGGCCTGGAGAGACCCAGTACTTC
13,.,TRBJ2-3,TRBV12-3/TRBV12-4,few,CASREGSWVTQYF,TGTGCCAGCAGGGAGGGGAGTTGGGTTACGCAGTATTTT
14,.,TRBJ2-7,TRBV29-1,.,CSVGESFSSYEQYF,TGCAGCGTGGGGGAGAGTTTCAGCTCCTACGAGCAGTACTTC
16,.,TRBJ2-1,TRBV11-2,few,CASSLRGRESYNEQFF,TGTGCCAGCAGCCTTAGGGGGCGGGAGAGCTACAATGAGCAGTTCTTC
13,.,TRBJ1-5,TRBV14,few,CASSQDFNQPQHF,TGTGCCAGCAGCCAAGATTTCAATCAGCCCCAGCATTTT
13,TRBD1,TRBJ1-4,TRBV29-1,many,CSVERADRDGLFF,TGCAGCGTTGAACGGGCCGACAGGGATGGACTGTTTTTT
13,.,TRBJ2-7,TRBV6-6,.,CASSRGMRGEQYF,TGTGCCAGCAGCCGAGGTATGAGGGGCGAGCAGTACTTC
15,.,TRBJ2-2,TRBV7-9,.,CASSLNWDWTGELFF,TGTGCCAGCAGCCTGAATTGGGATTGGACCGGGGAGCTGTTTTTT
15,.,TRBJ2-3,TRBV30,few,CAWSVAHPVTDTQYF,TGTGCCTGGAGTGTTGCGCACCCAGTCACAGATACGCAGTATTTT
19,.,TRBJ2-6,TRBV4-2,few,CASSQERGAGGVGANVLTF,TGTGCCAGCAGCCAAGAAAGAGGGGCCGGCGGGGTTGGGGCCAACGTCCTGACTTTC
12,.,TRBJ1-4,TRBV27,few,CASSSYNEKLFF,TGTGCCAGCAGTTCCTATAATGAAAAACTGTTTTTT
13,TRBD1,TRBJ1-1,TRBV20-1,medium-sized,CSVLGQDNTEAFF,TGCAGTGTCCTTGGACAGGACAACACTGAAGCTTTCTTT
15,TRBD2,TRBJ2-3,TRBV20-1,few,CSARLAGTSTDTQYF,TGCAGTGCTAGATTAGCGGGGACCAGCACAGATACGCAGTATTTT
16,.,TRBJ1-3,TRBV5-1,few,CASSRDFGRSGNTIYF,TGCGCCAGCAGCCGGGACTTTGGGAGATCTGGAAACACCATATATTTT
14,.,TRBJ2-5,TRBV3-1,.,CASSLRGSRETQYF,TGTGCCAGCAGCCTAAGGGGATCAAGAGAGACCCAGTACTTC
12,.,TRBJ1-1,TRBV18,few,CASSTTDFEAFF,TGTGCCAGCTCTACCACGGATTTCGAAGCTTTCTTT
15,TRBD2,TRBJ2-4,TRBV6-1,many,CASRGGSDAKNIQYF,TGTGCCAGCAGGGGGGGGAGTGACGCCAAAAACATTCAGTACTTC
15,.,TRBJ1-1,TRBV24-1,.,CATSDLGTARAEAFF,TGTGCCACCAGTGATTTAGGGACTGCCCGGGCTGAAGCTTTCTTT
13,.,TRBJ1-3,TRBV5-5,few,CASSFGGGNTIYF,TGTGCCAGCAGCTTTGGGGGTGGAAACACCATATATTTT
16,TRBD2,TRBJ2-3,TRBV3-1,few,CASSQRAGGNTDTQYF,TGTGCCAGCAGCCAGAGAGCGGGAGGGAACACAGATACGCAGTATTTT
13,TRBD1,TRBJ1-1,TRBV2,many,CASRKDRGAEAFF,TGTGCCAGCAGGAAGGACAGGGGGGCTGAAGCTTTCTTT
14,TRBD1,TRBJ2-5,TRBV6-5,.,CASSYLQGVETQYF,TGTGCCAGCAGTTACTTGCAGGGGGTAGAGACCCAGTACTTC
14,.,TRBJ1-1,TRBV29-1,few,CSVYGGRLVGEAFF,TGCAGCGTCTACGGGGGGCGCCTTGTGGGTGAAGCTTTCTTT
17,.,TRBJ1-5,TRBV30,few,CAWSVAAGSLSNQPQHF,TGTGCCTGGAGTGTAGCGGCAGGGAGTCTTAGCAATCAGCCCCAGCATTTT
16,.,TRBJ2-1,TRBV28,.,CASSLRGQGGGRRQFF,TGTGCCAGCAGTTTACGGGGCCAGGGCGGTGGTCGAAGGCAGTTCTTC
15,TRBD1,TRBJ1-1,TRBV7-2,.,CASSYRGQGNTEAFF,TGTGCCAGCAGCTACAGGGGGCAAGGGAACACTGAAGCTTTCTTT
18,TRBD2,TRBJ2-2,TRBV6-5,.,CASSYSTVASGGTGELFF,TGTGCCAGCAGTTACTCGACGGTCGCTAGCGGGGGGACCGGGGAGCTGTTTTTT
16,.,TRBJ1-2,TRBV9,many,CASSAGEQGVRDGYTF,TGTGCCAGCAGCGCCGGAGAACAGGGAGTGAGGGATGGCTACACCTTC